A single sample is the source of the 2 T cell receptor beta chains below, sequenced in a study of shared clonotypes between healthy human individuals. TCRdb keeps only in-frame clones here, not all; method: immunoSEQ multiplex PCR. Here the sample spans 1.4 million or so clones, approximately 98.5% being singletons. Sequenced material: naive CD4+ T cells sorted from blood. Subset described: CD45RA+ positively selected. Receptor source: a man aged 25 to 45 in good health.

To note about this clone: The sample holds other DNA sequences that translate to the same CDR3. V is TRBV20-1 and J is TRBJ1-1, with D unclear. The CDR3 is 11 residues long. Germline values: CDR1 DFQATT, CDR2 SNEGSKA (reference sequence). Trimming stripped 6 bases from V and 4 bases from J, with 9 bases between. CDR3 amino acids: CSAKRGTEAFF. CDR3 DNA sequence: TGCAGTGCGAAACGGGGCACTGAAGCTTTCTTT.

CDR3 in amino acids: CASSLQGTGQPQHF. The CDR3 DNA reads TGTGCCAGCAGTCTACAGGGGACTGGCCAGCCCCAGCATTTT. The J gene is TRBJ1-5, the V gene TRBV6-5, with TRBD1 matching 7 bases. The junction had 8 bases not matched to a gene; V was cut back by 5 bases and J by 7 bases. This CDR3 region has 14 residues. Looked up from germline, CDR1 is MNHEY and CDR2 is SVGAGI.